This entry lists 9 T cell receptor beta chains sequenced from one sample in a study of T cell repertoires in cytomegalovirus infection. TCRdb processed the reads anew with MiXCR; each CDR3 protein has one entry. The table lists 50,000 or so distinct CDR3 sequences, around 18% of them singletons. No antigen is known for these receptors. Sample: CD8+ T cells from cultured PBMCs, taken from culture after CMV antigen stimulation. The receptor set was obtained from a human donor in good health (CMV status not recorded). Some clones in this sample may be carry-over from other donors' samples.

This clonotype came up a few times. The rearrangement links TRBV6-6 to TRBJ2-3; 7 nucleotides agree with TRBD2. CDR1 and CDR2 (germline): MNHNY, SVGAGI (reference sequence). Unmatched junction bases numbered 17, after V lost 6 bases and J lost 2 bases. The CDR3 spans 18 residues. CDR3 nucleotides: TGTGCCAGCAGCCCCTCAAAAAGGGACTACCGGAACACAGATACGCAGTATTTT. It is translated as CASSPSKRDYRNTDTQYF.

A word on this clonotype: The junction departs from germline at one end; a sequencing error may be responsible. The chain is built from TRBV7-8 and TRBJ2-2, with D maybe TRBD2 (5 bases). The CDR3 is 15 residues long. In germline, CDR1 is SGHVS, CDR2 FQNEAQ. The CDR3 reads CASNLKPQSVGEPFF. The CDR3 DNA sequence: TGTGCCAGCAACTTGAAACCACAGTCGGTCGGGGAGCCGTTTTTT.

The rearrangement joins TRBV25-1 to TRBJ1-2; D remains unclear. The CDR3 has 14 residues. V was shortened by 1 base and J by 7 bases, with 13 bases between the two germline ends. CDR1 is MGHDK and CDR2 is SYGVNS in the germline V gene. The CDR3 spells CASSELEIYAGYTF. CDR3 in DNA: TGTGCCAGCAGTGAATTGGAGATATATGCTGGCTACACCTTC.

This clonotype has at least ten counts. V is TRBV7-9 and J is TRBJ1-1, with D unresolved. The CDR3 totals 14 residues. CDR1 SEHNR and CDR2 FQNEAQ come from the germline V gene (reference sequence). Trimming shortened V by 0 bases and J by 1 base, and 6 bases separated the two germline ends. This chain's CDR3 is CASSLARRNTEAFF. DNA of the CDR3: TGTGCCAGCAGCTTAGCCAGACGGAACACTGAAGCTTTCTTT.

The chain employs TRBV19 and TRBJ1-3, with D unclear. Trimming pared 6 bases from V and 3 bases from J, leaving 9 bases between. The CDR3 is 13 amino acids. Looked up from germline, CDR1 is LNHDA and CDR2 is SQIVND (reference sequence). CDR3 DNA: TGTGCCAGTAGCGCCTCTCTTGGAAACACCATATATTTT. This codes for CASSASLGNTIYF.

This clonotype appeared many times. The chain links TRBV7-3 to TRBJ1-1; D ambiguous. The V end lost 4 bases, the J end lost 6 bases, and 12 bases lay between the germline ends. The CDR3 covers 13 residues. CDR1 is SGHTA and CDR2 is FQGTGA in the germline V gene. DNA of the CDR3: TGTGCCAGCAGCTCACAAAGAACGGCTGAAGCTTTCTTT. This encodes CASSSQRTAEAFF.

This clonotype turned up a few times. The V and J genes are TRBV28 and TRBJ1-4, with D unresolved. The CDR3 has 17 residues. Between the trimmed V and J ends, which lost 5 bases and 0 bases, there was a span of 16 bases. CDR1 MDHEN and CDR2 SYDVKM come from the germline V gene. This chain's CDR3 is CASSPTLTVATNEKLFF. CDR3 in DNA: TGTGCCAGCAGTCCGACCCTGACCGTTGCAACTAATGAAAAACTGTTTTTT.

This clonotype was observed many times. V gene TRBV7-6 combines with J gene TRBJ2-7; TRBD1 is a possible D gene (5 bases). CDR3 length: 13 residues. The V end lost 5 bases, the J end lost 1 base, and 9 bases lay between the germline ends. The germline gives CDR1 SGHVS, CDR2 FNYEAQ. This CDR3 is CASSVGVSYEQYF. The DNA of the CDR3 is TGTGCCAGCAGCGTAGGGGTGTCCTACGAGCAGTACTTC.

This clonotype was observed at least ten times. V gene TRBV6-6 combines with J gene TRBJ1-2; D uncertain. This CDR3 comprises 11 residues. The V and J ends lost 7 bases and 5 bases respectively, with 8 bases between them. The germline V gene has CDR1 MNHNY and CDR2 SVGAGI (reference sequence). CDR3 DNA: TGTGCCAGCAATAGAGGATATGGCTACACCTTC. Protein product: CASNRGYGYTF.